This is a list of T cell receptor beta chains from one sample in a study of CD8+ T cells in alopecia areata. Using immunoSEQ multiplex PCR, the repertoire was profiled, and TCRdb retains in-frame clones only, with some absent. This sample has some 160,000 clones, with roughly 58% found just once. The material sequenced was CD8+ T cells sorted from blood. The receptors here all came from a human donor in good health. Both conserved end residues are part of each CDR3. A D gene is named only where the DNA matches it firmly. Some rows mark clone size as missing; the rest say once, few, many or name a class of expanded clone.

d_call: TRBD2; j_call: TRBJ2-1; clone_size: once; v_call: TRBV28; cdr3_nt: TGTGCCAGTTCTCCGGGACTAGCTGGCAATGAGCAGTTCTTC; cdr3_aa: CASSPGLAGNEQFF
d_call: TRBD2; j_call: TRBJ2-2; clone_size: NA; v_call: TRBV29-1; cdr3_nt: TGCAGCGCCCTCGGCGGGAGGAACACCGGGGAGCTGTTTTTT; cdr3_aa: CSALGGRNTGELFF
d_call: NA; j_call: TRBJ2-7; clone_size: NA; v_call: TRBV25-1; cdr3_nt: TGTGCCAGCAGTGCGATGGACAGTTCCGAGCAGTACTTC; cdr3_aa: CASSAMDSSEQYF
d_call: TRBD1; j_call: TRBJ2-1; clone_size: NA; v_call: TRBV7-9; cdr3_nt: TGTGCCAGCAGCCCCCGACAGGGCTATGAGCAGTTCTTC; cdr3_aa: CASSPRQGYEQFF
d_call: NA; j_call: TRBJ2-2; clone_size: NA; v_call: TRBV5-4; cdr3_nt: TGTGCCAGCAGCTTGACGAACACCGGGGAGCTGTTTTTT; cdr3_aa: CASSLTNTGELFF
d_call: NA; j_call: TRBJ1-5; clone_size: few; v_call: TRBV19; cdr3_nt: TGTGCCAGTAGTATAGATGGGCCCAATCAGCCCCAGCATTTT; cdr3_aa: CASSIDGPNQPQHF
d_call: TRBD2; j_call: TRBJ2-4; clone_size: few; v_call: TRBV11-2; cdr3_nt: TGTGCCAGCAGCGAAGAAGCGGGAGCGGCCAAAAACATTCAGTACTTC; cdr3_aa: CASSEEAGAAKNIQYF
d_call: NA; j_call: TRBJ1-2; clone_size: NA; v_call: TRBV27; cdr3_nt: TGTGCCAGCAGGGACGGTTATGGCTACACCTTC; cdr3_aa: CASRDGYGYTF
d_call: NA; j_call: TRBJ2-7; clone_size: NA; v_call: TRBV2; cdr3_nt: TGTGCCAGCAGTGAAGGACAGAAATACGAGCAGTACTTC; cdr3_aa: CASSEGQKYEQYF
d_call: NA; j_call: TRBJ2-1; clone_size: NA; v_call: TRBV29-1; cdr3_nt: TGCAGCGCCGGGAAGGGGCCGAATGAGCAGTTCTTC; cdr3_aa: CSAGKGPNEQFF
d_call: TRBD2; j_call: TRBJ2-7; clone_size: few; v_call: TRBV5-1; cdr3_nt: TGCGCCAGCAGCTTGGTCGCGGGAGGATTCCTACGACACCAGCAGTACTTC; cdr3_aa: CASSLVAGGFLRHQQYF
d_call: TRBD1; j_call: TRBJ1-2; clone_size: few; v_call: TRBV14; cdr3_nt: TGTGCCAGCGGTCCCGGGACAGGGGGCGGCTACACCTTC; cdr3_aa: CASGPGTGGGYTF
d_call: NA; j_call: TRBJ2-2; clone_size: NA; v_call: TRBV7-3; cdr3_nt: TGTGCCAGCAGCTTAAGGCTAGCGAGCGGCCAGGGGGAGCTGTTTTTT; cdr3_aa: CASSLRLASGQGELFF
d_call: NA; j_call: TRBJ2-2; clone_size: NA; v_call: TRBV25-1; cdr3_nt: TGTGCCAGCAGTGACCGGTATCGACTGTTTTTT; cdr3_aa: CASSDRYRLFF
d_call: NA; j_call: TRBJ2-3; clone_size: NA; v_call: TRBV19; cdr3_nt: TGTGCCAGTAACGAGGCAGATACGCAGTATTTT; cdr3_aa: CASNEADTQYF
d_call: TRBD1; j_call: TRBJ2-7; clone_size: NA; v_call: TRBV5-1; cdr3_nt: TGCGCCAGCAGCGGGGGACAGGGGTTCTACGAGCAGTACTTC; cdr3_aa: CASSGGQGFYEQYF
d_call: TRBD2; j_call: TRBJ2-1; clone_size: NA; v_call: TRBV29-1; cdr3_nt: TGCAGCGTTCGGACTAGCGGGTACGTTGAGCAGTTCTTC; cdr3_aa: CSVRTSGYVEQFF
d_call: TRBD1; j_call: TRBJ2-7; clone_size: few; v_call: TRBV4-1; cdr3_nt: TGCGCCAGCAGCCCTCAGGGGACAGGAGGCTACGAGCAGTACTTC; cdr3_aa: CASSPQGTGGYEQYF
d_call: NA; j_call: TRBJ2-7; clone_size: NA; v_call: TRBV30; cdr3_nt: TGTGCCTGGAGTGAGAAAGCTCTTCGGTACTTC; cdr3_aa: CAWSEKALRYF
d_call: NA; j_call: TRBJ1-4; clone_size: NA; v_call: TRBV15; cdr3_nt: TGTGCCACCAGGCAGTCCCGACAGCCTAATGAAAAACTGTTTTTT; cdr3_aa: CATRQSRQPNEKLFF
d_call: TRBD2; j_call: TRBJ2-7; clone_size: NA; v_call: TRBV27; cdr3_nt: TGTGCCAGCATGGTAGCGACTAGCGGATTCTACGAGCAGTACTTC; cdr3_aa: CASMVATSGFYEQYF
d_call: TRBD2; j_call: TRBJ2-1; clone_size: NA; v_call: TRBV5-4; cdr3_nt: TGTGCCAGCAGCTTGGGGGCTAGCGGGAGACTGGATGAGCAGTTCTTC; cdr3_aa: CASSLGASGRLDEQFF
d_call: NA; j_call: TRBJ1-5; clone_size: NA; v_call: TRBV9; cdr3_nt: TGTGCCAGCAGCGAGGACGGGGACCGCAATCAGCCCCAGCATTTT; cdr3_aa: CASSEDGDRNQPQHF
d_call: NA; j_call: TRBJ2-3; clone_size: NA; v_call: TRBV7-9; cdr3_nt: TGTGCCAGCAGCGGATGGACAAGGGCCGCAGATACGCAGTATTTT; cdr3_aa: CASSGWTRAADTQYF
d_call: NA; j_call: TRBJ1-5; clone_size: NA; v_call: TRBV7-7; cdr3_nt: TGTGCTAGCAGCTTATACAGGGACCAGCCCCAGCATTTT; cdr3_aa: CASSLYRDQPQHF
d_call: NA; j_call: TRBJ2-1; clone_size: NA; v_call: TRBV2; cdr3_nt: TGTGCCAACACCCTATCGGCCGGTGAGCAGTTCTTC; cdr3_aa: CANTLSAGEQFF
d_call: NA; j_call: TRBJ2-7; clone_size: NA; v_call: TRBV11-2; cdr3_nt: TGTGCCAGCAGCTTATTGGGTACAGTCTACGAGCAGTACTTC; cdr3_aa: CASSLLGTVYEQYF
d_call: TRBD1; j_call: TRBJ1-2; clone_size: NA; v_call: TRBV2; cdr3_nt: TGTGCCAGCAGTGTTCCCTTGGACAGGCTCCAGGGCTATGGCTACACCTTC; cdr3_aa: CASSVPLDRLQGYGYTF
d_call: NA; j_call: TRBJ1-5; clone_size: NA; v_call: TRBV27; cdr3_nt: TGTGCCAGCAGTTTATTACAGGGCGAGCCCCAGCATTTT; cdr3_aa: CASSLLQGEPQHF
d_call: TRBD2; j_call: TRBJ2-1; clone_size: NA; v_call: TRBV29-1; cdr3_nt: TGCAGCGTTGGGCCCTATAGCGGGTTTTACAATGAGCAGTTCTTC; cdr3_aa: CSVGPYSGFYNEQFF
d_call: NA; j_call: TRBJ1-1; clone_size: NA; v_call: TRBV7-2; cdr3_nt: TGTGCCAGCAGCCTCTATAGACGGGACACTGAAGCTTTCTTT; cdr3_aa: CASSLYRRDTEAFF
d_call: NA; j_call: TRBJ2-7; clone_size: NA; v_call: TRBV2; cdr3_nt: TGTGCCAGCAGTGAAGGAGGGCTAGCAGACATTTACGAGCAGTACTTC; cdr3_aa: CASSEGGLADIYEQYF
d_call: NA; j_call: TRBJ2-3; clone_size: NA; v_call: TRBV9; cdr3_nt: TGTGCCAGCAGCCCCTGGGACTTCACAGATACGCAGTATTTT; cdr3_aa: CASSPWDFTDTQYF
d_call: NA; j_call: TRBJ2-7; clone_size: NA; v_call: TRBV29-1; cdr3_nt: TGCAGCGTCACGGACGGGGCCTACGAGCAGTACTTC; cdr3_aa: CSVTDGAYEQYF
d_call: NA; j_call: TRBJ2-1; clone_size: NA; v_call: TRBV6-6; cdr3_nt: TGTGCCAGCAGTTACTCGGACGGCGATGAGCAGTTCTTC; cdr3_aa: CASSYSDGDEQFF
d_call: NA; j_call: TRBJ2-7; clone_size: NA; v_call: TRBV13; cdr3_nt: TGTGCCAGCAGCTGGAGCGGACCCCAGGACGAGCAGTACTTC; cdr3_aa: CASSWSGPQDEQYF
d_call: NA; j_call: TRBJ1-5; clone_size: few; v_call: TRBV29-1; cdr3_nt: TGCAGCGTAGGGGCGGGACAAGCTCAGCCCCAGCATTTT; cdr3_aa: CSVGAGQAQPQHF
d_call: NA; j_call: TRBJ1-5; clone_size: few; v_call: TRBV7-6; cdr3_nt: TGTGCCAGCAGCTTAGGGGGTGCCAATCAGCCCCAGCATTTT; cdr3_aa: CASSLGGANQPQHF
d_call: NA; j_call: TRBJ1-2; clone_size: NA; v_call: TRBV5-1; cdr3_nt: TGCGCCAGCAGCTCCGATTCAGGCCGCTACACCTTC; cdr3_aa: CASSSDSGRYTF
d_call: TRBD1; j_call: TRBJ1-5; clone_size: once; v_call: TRBV5-6; cdr3_nt: TGTGCCAGCAGCTTACAGGGGAATCAGCCCCAGCATTTT; cdr3_aa: CASSLQGNQPQHF
d_call: NA; j_call: TRBJ2-7; clone_size: few; v_call: TRBV29-1; cdr3_nt: TGCAGCGTTGAAGACGGCGGGATCGAGCAGTACTTC; cdr3_aa: CSVEDGGIEQYF
d_call: NA; j_call: TRBJ2-5; clone_size: NA; v_call: TRBV7-9; cdr3_nt: TGTGCCAGCAGCTCACAGGGACCGGAGACCCAGTACTTC; cdr3_aa: CASSSQGPETQYF
d_call: NA; j_call: TRBJ1-1; clone_size: NA; v_call: TRBV30; cdr3_nt: TGTGCCTGGACTCGTCCCTCTGGAAACACTGAAGCTTTCTTT; cdr3_aa: CAWTRPSGNTEAFF
d_call: NA; j_call: TRBJ2-3; clone_size: NA; v_call: TRBV2; cdr3_nt: TGTGCCAGCAGTGAGCAGGTGACCGGCACAGATACGCAGTATTTT; cdr3_aa: CASSEQVTGTDTQYF
d_call: NA; j_call: TRBJ1-2; clone_size: NA; v_call: TRBV29-1; cdr3_nt: TGCAGCGTCCTGGATCGTAGCGGCTACACCTTC; cdr3_aa: CSVLDRSGYTF
d_call: NA; j_call: TRBJ2-7; clone_size: NA; v_call: TRBV30; cdr3_nt: TGTGCCTGGAGTTCCGCGTTGAAGCTAAAGCAGTACTTC; cdr3_aa: CAWSSALKLKQYF
d_call: TRBD1; j_call: TRBJ2-1; clone_size: few; v_call: TRBV5-4; cdr3_nt: TGTGCCAGCAGCTTGAAGGGTTTAGCGACGAAGGACAGGGAGTACAATGAGCAGTTCTTC; cdr3_aa: CASSLKGLATKDREYNEQFF
d_call: NA; j_call: TRBJ2-7; clone_size: NA; v_call: TRBV12-5; cdr3_nt: TGTGCTAGTGGGCTTGGCCACGAGCAGTACTTC; cdr3_aa: CASGLGHEQYF
d_call: TRBD2; j_call: TRBJ2-1; clone_size: NA; v_call: TRBV2; cdr3_nt: TGTGCCAGCAAAGTGGCTAGCGGGAGAGGGTACAATGAGCAGTTCTTC; cdr3_aa: CASKVASGRGYNEQFF
d_call: NA; j_call: TRBJ1-3; clone_size: NA; v_call: TRBV5-4; cdr3_nt: TGTGCCAGCAGCCGGGGATTGACCGGGACGAAAAAGGACACCATATATTTT; cdr3_aa: CASSRGLTGTKKDTIYF
d_call: NA; j_call: TRBJ2-7; clone_size: few; v_call: TRBV20-1; cdr3_nt: TGCAGTGCTAGAGACCCTTACGAGCAGTACTTC; cdr3_aa: CSARDPYEQYF